This T cell receptor (beta chain) was obtained from a study of identical twins. The study, taken as a whole, reports: Twins' surplus sharing was weaker for beta out-of-frame sequences.

This CDR3 has 15 amino acids. Trimming took 5 bases from V and 1 from J; bases not matched to a gene: 4. In germline, CDR1 is SGHTA, CDR2 FQGTGA. A note on this clonotype: The antigen remains unidentified.

TCRdb fed the 5' RACE reads into MiXCR, producing one record per CDR3 protein. The sample has 15,000 to 20,000 distinct CDR3 sequences, roughly 63% seen once; the top ten hold under 7%. The chain is built from TRBV7-3 and TRBJ2-3; 9 bases are a match to TRBD2. The sample taken for sequencing was memory (CD45RO+) T cells sorted from blood. The TCR sequence derives from a woman under 30 in good health. This table probably holds off-target reads from a library built for another chain. CDR3 protein: CASSRAGGGTDTQYF. CDR3 DNA sequence: TGTGCCAGCAGCCGAGCGGGAGGCGGCACAGATACGCAGTATTTT.